Listed below are T cell receptor beta chains from one sample, sequenced in a study of T cell responses to AZD1222 COVID-19 vaccine. Using immunoSEQ multiplex PCR, the repertoire was profiled, and TCRdb retains in-frame clones only, with some absent. The repertoire holds about 86,000 clones, around nine tenths seen once, with over 4% in the top ten. This specimen was peripheral blood, taken 28 days after the second AZD1222 dose. These receptor sequences come from an adult who received the AZD1222 COVID-19 vaccine. Each CDR3 is given with its conserved first and last residue.

V gene	J gene	CDR3 protein
TRBV5-1	TRBJ1-2	CASSLGTGPMYGYTF
TRBV7-2	TRBJ2-3	CASRTSGGLDTQYF
TRBV19	TRBJ2-5	CASSVAGQETQYF
TRBV28	TRBJ1-1	CASSSMQGGAFF
TRBV3-1/TRBV3-2	TRBJ2-3	CASSLGTSTDTQYF
TRBV11-3	TRBJ2-2	CASSRRGYGKSNTGELFF
TRBV5-6	TRBJ1-4	CASSYQGTKLFF
TRBV6-5	TRBJ1-2	CASTTGAVRGYTF
TRBV19	TRBJ1-3	CASSPNAGNRNTIYF
TRBV30	TRBJ1-1	CAWSRRGQGVTEAFF
TRBV5-1	TRBJ2-3	CASSLGGQGSDTQYF
TRBV7-9	TRBJ1-2	CASSLVDRENLYGYTF
TRBV25-1	TRBJ1-5	CASSESGWQSDSNQPQHF
TRBV15	TRBJ2-7	CATRGQGFPEQYF
TRBV7-3	TRBJ1-1	CASSLSGLSNTEAFF
TRBV19	TRBJ2-7	CASTPGGDISYEQYF
TRBV27	TRBJ1-6	CASADRGNSPLHF
TRBV5-4	TRBJ2-3	CASSLGASFDTQYF
TRBV4-2	TRBJ1-2	CASSQDGSGDGYTF
TRBV6-5	TRBJ2-7	CASSPTDRVHEQYF
TRBV19	TRBJ2-5	CASSRGWGAGETQYF
TRBV11-3	TRBJ2-2	CASSLDGITGELFF
TRBV5-4	TRBJ2-2	CASSPGTSGGLNTGELFF
TRBV27	TRBJ2-2	CASSWGLANTGELFF
TRBV11-2	TRBJ1-6	CASSLSWGFASPLHF
TRBV9	TRBJ2-5	CASSVVGETQYF
TRBV6-5	TRBJ2-1	CASSYFSGGDNEQFF
TRBV12-3/TRBV12-4	TRBJ1-1	CASSFSWNTEAFF
TRBV5-8	TRBJ2-7	CASSPGHYEQYF
TRBV6-2/TRBV6-3	TRBJ2-7	CASSYVGVSYEQYF
TRBV9	TRBJ1-1	CASSVSGGPINTEAFF
TRBV30	TRBJ1-5	CAWALNRGSQPQHF
TRBV11-2	TRBJ2-5	CASSLDRWQGGETQYF
TRBV10-3	TRBJ2-7	CAIRIQGSRNEQYF
TRBV14	TRBJ1-2	CASSPRQTGYGYTF
TRBV29-1	TRBJ1-1	CSVGPKWDTEAFF
TRBV19	TRBJ2-1	CASSIGQGGYNEQFF
TRBV18	TRBJ1-2	CASSPPQGLGYTF
TRBV6-5	TRBJ2-7	CASSSAGQGGHYEQYF
TRBV5-1	TRBJ2-1	CASSLEVGGSSYNEQFF
TRBV6-5	TRBJ2-2	CASRTGITGELFF
TRBV6-1	TRBJ2-7	CASSEAETYEQYF
TRBV2	TRBJ1-3	CASSDGQGNSGNTIYF
TRBV7-7	TRBJ2-5	CASTAGTLETQYF
TRBV7-2	TRBJ1-5	CASSLGQGNQPQHF
TRBV18	TRBJ1-2	CASSPPDRASGYTF
TRBV5-5	TRBJ2-5	CASSQGTGSIETQYF
TRBV5-6	TRBJ2-7	CASSLAQGLTF
TRBV6-6	TRBJ1-6	CASSSQTPGHSPLHF
TRBV7-9	TRBJ1-6	CASSPPGTGMVGSPLHF
TRBV9	TRBJ1-2	CASSGNPRAPQGYTF
TRBV4-3	TRBJ1-4	CASSQGGGHGNEKLFF
TRBV5-5	TRBJ1-5	CASSGGTEDQPQHF
TRBV5-1	TRBJ2-3	CASSFSGAITDTQYF
TRBV15	TRBJ1-2	CATSNGQGRSYGYTF
TRBV28	TRBJ1-5	CASSLDTRNYQPQHF
TRBV7-7	TRBJ2-3	CASSFGLGTDTQYF